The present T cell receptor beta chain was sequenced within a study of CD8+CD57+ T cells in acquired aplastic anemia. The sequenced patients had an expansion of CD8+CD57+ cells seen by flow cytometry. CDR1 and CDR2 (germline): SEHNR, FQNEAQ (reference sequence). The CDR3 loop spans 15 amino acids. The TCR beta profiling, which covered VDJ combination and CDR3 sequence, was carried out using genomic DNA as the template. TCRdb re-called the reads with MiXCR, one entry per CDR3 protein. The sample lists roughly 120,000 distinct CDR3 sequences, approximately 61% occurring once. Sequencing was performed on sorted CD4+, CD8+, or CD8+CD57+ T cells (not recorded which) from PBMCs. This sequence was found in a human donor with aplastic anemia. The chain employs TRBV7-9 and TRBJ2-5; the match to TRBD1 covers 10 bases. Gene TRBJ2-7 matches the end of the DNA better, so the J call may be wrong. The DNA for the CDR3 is TGTGCCAGCAGCTTATGGCCGGGACAGGGGTACGAGCAGTACTTC. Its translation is CASSLWPGQGYEQYF.